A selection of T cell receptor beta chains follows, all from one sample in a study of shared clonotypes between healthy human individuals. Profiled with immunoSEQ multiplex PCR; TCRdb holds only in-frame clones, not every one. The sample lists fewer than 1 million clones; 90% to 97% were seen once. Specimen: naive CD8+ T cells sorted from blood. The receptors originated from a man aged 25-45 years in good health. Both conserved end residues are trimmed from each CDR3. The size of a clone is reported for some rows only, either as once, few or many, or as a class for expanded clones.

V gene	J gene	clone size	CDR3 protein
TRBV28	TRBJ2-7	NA	ASSLGLIPYEQY
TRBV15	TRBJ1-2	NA	ATSRRGQGAGYT
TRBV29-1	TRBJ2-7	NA	SVEGSTGGKYEQY
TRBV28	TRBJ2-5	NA	ASRTSGSEETQY
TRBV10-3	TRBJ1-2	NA	AISSRLDSRAQDGYT
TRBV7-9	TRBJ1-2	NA	ASSFDIPDGYT
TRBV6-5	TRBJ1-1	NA	ASTPTDNTEAF
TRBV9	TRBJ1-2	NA	ASSGPIIRRGYT
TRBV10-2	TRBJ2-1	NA	ASSLLAQGGVGNEQF
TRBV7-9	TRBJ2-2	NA	ASIQNTGELF
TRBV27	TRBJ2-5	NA	ASSPSNGDRQETQY
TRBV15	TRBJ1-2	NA	ATSRDLGDWDYGYT
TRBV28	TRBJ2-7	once	ASSHRTGGGSYEQY
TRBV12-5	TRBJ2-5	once	ASGPGLAGYAETQY
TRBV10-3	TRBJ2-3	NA	AISEFRQINFSTDTQY
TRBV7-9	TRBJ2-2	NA	ASSFRGSAGELF
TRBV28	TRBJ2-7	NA	ASSYASYEQY
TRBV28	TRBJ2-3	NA	ASSLFRTGVGTDTQY
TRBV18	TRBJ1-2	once	ASSPPDRARGGYT
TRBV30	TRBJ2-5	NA	AWSVGLAHGTGETQY
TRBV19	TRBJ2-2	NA	ASSIQSTGELF
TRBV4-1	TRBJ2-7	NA	ASSQDLSRGSGGEQY
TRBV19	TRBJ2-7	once	ASSIVAGVREQY
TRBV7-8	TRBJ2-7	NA	ASSLRTSGNSYEQY
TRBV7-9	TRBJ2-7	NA	ASSLPVGQGSYEQY
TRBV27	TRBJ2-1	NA	ASRPILISYNEQF
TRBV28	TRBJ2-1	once	ASSRRGTSGIPEQF
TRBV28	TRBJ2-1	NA	ASSSLGANSYNEQF
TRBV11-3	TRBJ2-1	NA	ASSPESSYNEQF
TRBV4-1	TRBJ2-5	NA	ASSRLAGQETQY
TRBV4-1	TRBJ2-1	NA	ASSQVLVGGSSSYNEQF
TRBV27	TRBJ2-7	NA	ASSYKGAMYEQY
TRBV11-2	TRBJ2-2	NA	ASSPSGELF
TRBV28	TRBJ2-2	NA	ASRQGSRTNTGELF
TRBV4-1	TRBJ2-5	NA	ASSQEEAVQETQY
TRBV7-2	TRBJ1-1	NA	ASSFAGQGDTEAF
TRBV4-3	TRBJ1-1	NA	ASSQDPGGMNTEAF
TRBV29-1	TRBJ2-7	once	SVEGLAVSSYEQY
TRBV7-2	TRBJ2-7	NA	ASSKHPRLAGKYEQY
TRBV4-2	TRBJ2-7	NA	ASSQVQAGEGRYEQY
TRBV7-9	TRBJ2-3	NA	ASLSGLSGTDTQY
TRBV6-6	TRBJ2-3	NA	ASSYSGAGGPDTQY
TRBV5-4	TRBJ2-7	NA	ASSAGQSEQY
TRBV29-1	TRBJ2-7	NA	SVEDPTSGSGYEQY
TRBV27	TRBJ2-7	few	ASSPTRGAYEQY
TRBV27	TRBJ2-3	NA	ASSARNTQY
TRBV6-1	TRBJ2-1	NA	ASSEALVSSYNEQF
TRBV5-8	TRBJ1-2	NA	ASSFPGAVDGYT
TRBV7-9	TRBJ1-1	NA	ASSPVQGANTEAF
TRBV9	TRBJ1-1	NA	ASSPQDGNTEAF
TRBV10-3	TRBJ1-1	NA	ATRSGFTEAF
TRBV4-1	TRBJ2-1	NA	ASSQPGQSNEQF
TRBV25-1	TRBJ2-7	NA	ASSEGPGHPISYEQY
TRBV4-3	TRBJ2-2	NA	ASSQEWGGELF